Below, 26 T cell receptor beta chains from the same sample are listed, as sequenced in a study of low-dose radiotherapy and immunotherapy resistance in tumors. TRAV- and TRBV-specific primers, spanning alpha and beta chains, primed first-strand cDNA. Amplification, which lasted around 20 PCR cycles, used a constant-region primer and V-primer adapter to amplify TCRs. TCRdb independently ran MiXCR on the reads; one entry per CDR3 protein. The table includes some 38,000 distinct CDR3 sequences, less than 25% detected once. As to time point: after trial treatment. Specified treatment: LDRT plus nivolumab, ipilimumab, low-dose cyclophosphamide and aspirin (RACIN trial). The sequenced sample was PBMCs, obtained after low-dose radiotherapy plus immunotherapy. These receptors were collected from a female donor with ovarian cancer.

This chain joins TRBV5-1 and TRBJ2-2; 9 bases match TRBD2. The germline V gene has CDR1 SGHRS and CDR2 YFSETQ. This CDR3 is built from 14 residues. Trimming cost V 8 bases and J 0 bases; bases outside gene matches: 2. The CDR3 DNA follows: TGCGCCAGTATAGCGGGAGCGAACACCGGGGAGCTGTTTTTT. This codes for CASIAGANTGELFF.

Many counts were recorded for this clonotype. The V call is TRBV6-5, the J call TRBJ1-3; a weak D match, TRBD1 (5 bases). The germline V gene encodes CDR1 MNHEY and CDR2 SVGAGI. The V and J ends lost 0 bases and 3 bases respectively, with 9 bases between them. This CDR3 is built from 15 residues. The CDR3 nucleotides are TGTGCCAGCAGTTACTCAAATGGGGGTGGAAACACCATATATTTT. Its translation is CASSYSNGGGNTIYF.

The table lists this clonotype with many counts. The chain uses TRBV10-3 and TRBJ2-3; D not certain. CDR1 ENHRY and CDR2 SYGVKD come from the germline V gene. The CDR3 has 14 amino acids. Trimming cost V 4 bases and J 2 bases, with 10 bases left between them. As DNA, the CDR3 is TGTGCCATCAGTGCGGGCGGATACACAGATACGCAGTATTTT. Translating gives CAISAGGYTDTQYF.

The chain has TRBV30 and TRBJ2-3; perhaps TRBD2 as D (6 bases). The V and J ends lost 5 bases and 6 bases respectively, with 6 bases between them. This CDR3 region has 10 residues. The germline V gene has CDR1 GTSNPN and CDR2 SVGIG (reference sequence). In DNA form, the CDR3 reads TGTGCCTGGGGGAGGGATACGCAGTATTTT. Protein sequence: CAWGRDTQYF.

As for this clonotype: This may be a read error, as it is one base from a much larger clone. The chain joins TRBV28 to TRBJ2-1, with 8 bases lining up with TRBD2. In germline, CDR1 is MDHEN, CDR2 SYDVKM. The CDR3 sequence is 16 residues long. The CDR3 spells CASSLGIGSGNDEQIF. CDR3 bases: TGTGCCAGCAGTTTAGGTATAGGTAGCGGGAACGATGAGCAGATCTTC.

DNA for the CDR3: TGTGCCAGCAGCTTAGCGGCAGAGCCTAATGAAAAACTGTTTTTT. It codes for CASSLAAEPNEKLFF. The V gene is TRBV7-9, the J gene TRBJ1-4; no clear D. The ends were cut back, 0 bases at V and 3 bases at J, with 8 bases in the middle. This CDR3 is built from 15 residues. Germline V gives CDR1 SEHNR, CDR2 FQNEAQ (reference sequence).

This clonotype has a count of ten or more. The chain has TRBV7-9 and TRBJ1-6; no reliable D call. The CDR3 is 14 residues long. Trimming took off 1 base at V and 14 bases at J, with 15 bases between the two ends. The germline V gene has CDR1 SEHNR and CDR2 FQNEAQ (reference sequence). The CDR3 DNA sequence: TGTGCCAGCAGCTTAGAGGACGGAGGGAGGGCCCTCCACTTT. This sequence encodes CASSLEDGGRALHF. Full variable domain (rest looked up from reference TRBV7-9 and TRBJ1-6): DTGVSQNPRHKITKRGQNVTFRCDPISEHNRLYWYRQTLGQGPEFLTYFQNEAQLEKSRLLSDRFSAERPKGSFSTLEIQRTEQGDSAMYLCASSLEDGGRALHFGNGTRLTVT.

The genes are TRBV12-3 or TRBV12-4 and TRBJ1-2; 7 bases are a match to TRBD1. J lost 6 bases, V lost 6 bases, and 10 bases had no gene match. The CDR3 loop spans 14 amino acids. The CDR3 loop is CASSSQGSVHGYTF. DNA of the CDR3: TGTGCCAGCAGCTCACAGGGGTCGGTCCATGGCTACACCTTC.

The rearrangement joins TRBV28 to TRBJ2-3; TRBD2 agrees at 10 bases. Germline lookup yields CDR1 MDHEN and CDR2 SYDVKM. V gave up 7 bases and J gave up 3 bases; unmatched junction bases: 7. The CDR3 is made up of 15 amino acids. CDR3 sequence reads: CASKRPSGSTDTQYF. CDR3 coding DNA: TGTGCCAGCAAAAGGCCTAGCGGGAGTACAGATACGCAGTATTTT.

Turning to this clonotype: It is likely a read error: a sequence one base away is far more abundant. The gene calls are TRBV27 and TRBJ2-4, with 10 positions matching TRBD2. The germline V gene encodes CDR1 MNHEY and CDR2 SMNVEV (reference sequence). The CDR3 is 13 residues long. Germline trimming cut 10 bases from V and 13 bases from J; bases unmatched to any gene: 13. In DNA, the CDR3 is TGTGCCACGTGGGAGCGGGAGGGTGGTGAGCAGTACTTC. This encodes CATWEREGGEQYF.

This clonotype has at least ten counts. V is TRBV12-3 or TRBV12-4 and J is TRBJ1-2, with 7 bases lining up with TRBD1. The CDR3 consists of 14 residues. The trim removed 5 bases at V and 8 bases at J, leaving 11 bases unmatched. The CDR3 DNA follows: TGTGCCAGCAGTCCCGGGACAGTCTTTGTCGGCTACACCTTC. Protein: CASSPGTVFVGYTF.

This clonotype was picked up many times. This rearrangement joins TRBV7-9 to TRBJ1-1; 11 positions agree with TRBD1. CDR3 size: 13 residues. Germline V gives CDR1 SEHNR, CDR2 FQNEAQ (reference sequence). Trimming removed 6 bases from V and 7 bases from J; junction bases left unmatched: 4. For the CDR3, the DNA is TGTGCCAGCAGACGGACAGGGGGCAGTGAAGCTTTCTTT. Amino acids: CASRRTGGSEAFF.

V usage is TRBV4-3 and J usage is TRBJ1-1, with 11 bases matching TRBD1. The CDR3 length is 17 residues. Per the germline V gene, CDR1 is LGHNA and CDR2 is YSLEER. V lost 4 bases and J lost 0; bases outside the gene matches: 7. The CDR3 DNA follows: TGCGCCAGCAGCCTCTCCGGGACAGGGGGAATGAACACTGAAGCTTTCTTT. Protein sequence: CASSLSGTGGMNTEAFF.

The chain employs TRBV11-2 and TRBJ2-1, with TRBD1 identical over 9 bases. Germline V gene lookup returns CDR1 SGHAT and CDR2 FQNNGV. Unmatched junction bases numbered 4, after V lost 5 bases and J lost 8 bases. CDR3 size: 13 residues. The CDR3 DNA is TGTGCCAGCAGCCTACAGGGGGCGGATGAGCAGTTCTTC. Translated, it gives CASSLQGADEQFF.

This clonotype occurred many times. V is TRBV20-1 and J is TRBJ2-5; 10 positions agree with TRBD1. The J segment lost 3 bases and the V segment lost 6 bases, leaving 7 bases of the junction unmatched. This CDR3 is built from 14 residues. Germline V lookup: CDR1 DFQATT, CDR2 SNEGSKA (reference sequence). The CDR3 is CSAPPGTGEETQYF. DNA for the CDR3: TGCAGTGCCCCTCCCGGGACAGGGGAAGAGACCCAGTACTTC.

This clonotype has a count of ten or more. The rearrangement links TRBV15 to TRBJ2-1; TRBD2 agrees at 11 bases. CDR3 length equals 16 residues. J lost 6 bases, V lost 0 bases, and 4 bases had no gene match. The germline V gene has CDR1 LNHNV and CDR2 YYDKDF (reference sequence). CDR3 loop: CATSRDPGTSGNEQFF. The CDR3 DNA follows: TGTGCCACCAGCAGAGATCCCGGGACTAGCGGCAATGAGCAGTTCTTC.

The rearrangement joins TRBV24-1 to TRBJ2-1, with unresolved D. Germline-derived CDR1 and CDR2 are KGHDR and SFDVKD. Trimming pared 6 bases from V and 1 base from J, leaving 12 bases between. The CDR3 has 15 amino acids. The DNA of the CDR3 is TGTGCCACCAGTCAGGCCCTGGGATCCTACAATGAGCAGTTCTTC. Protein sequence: CATSQALGSYNEQFF.

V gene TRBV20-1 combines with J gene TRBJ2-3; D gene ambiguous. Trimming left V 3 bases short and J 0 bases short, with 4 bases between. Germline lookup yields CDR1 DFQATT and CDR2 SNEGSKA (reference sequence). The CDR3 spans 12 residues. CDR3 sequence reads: CSASRSTDTQYF. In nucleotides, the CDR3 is TGCAGTGCTAGTAGAAGCACAGATACGCAGTATTTT.

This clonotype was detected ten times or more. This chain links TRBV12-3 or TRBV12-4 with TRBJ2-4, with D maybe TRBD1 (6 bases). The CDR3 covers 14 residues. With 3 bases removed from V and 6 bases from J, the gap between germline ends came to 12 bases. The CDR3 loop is CASSFRGWRNIQYF. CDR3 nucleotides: TGTGCCAGCAGTTTCAGGGGTTGGAGAAACATTCAGTACTTC.

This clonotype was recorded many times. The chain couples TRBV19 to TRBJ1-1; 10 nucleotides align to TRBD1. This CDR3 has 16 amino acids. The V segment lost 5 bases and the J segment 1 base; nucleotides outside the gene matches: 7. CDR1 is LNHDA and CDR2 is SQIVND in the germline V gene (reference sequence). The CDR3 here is CASSPDRGRGNTEAFF. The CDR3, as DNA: TGTGCCAGTAGTCCGGACAGGGGGAGGGGGAACACTGAAGCTTTCTTT.

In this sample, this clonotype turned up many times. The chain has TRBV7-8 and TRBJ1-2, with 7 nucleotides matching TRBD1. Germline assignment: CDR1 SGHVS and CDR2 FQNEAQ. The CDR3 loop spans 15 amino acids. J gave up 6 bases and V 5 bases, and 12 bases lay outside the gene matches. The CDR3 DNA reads TGTGCCAGCAGCCCCCGGGACAGTTTAGAGAATGGCTACACCTTC. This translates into CASSPRDSLENGYTF.

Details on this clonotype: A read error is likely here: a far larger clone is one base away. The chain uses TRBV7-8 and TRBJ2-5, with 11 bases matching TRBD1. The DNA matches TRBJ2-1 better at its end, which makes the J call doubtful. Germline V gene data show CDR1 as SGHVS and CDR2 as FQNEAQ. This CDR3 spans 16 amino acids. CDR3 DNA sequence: TGTGCCAGCAGCTTAGAAGAAGGGACAGGGGGTTACGAGCAGTTCTTC. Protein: CASSLEEGTGGYEQFF.

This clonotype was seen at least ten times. The CDR3 region is CASSLDVGTGELFF. DNA of the CDR3: TGTGCCAGCAGCTTAGATGTAGGCACCGGGGAGCTGTTTTTT. The chain couples TRBV7-6 to TRBJ2-2; no definite D call. V was cut by 1 base and J by 4 bases, with 7 bases left in between. This CDR3 spans 14 amino acids. Looked up from germline, CDR1 is SGHVS and CDR2 is FNYEAQ.

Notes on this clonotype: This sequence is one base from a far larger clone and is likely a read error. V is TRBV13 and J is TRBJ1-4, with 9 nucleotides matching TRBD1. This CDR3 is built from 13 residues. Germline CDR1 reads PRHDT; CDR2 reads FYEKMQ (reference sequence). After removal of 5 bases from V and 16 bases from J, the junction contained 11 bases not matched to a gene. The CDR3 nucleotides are TGTGCCAGCAGCGTGAGGGGACAGGGCGCCCGGTTTTTT. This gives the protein CASSVRGQGARFF.

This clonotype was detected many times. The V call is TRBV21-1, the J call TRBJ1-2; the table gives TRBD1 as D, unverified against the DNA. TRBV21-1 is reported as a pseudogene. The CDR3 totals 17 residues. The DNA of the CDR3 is TGTGCCAGCAGCAAAGGGACAGGGACAGGGGTTAGCTATGGCTACACCTTC. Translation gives CASSKGTGTGVSYGYTF.

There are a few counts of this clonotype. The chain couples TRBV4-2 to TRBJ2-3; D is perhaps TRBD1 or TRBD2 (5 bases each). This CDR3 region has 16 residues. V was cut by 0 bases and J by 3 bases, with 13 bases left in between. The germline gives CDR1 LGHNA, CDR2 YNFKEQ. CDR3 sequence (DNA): TGTGCCAGCAGCCAAGAGGGGGTGATAGTGACAGATACGCAGTATTTT. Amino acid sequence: CASSQEGVIVTDTQYF.